Reported below is one TCR beta chain. The CDR3 covers 13 residues. Germline V gives CDR1 SGHAT, CDR2 FQNNGV. The V end was cut by 2 bases, the J end by 6 bases, with 8 bases between. Clones were sequenced by immunoSEQ multiplex PCR, and TCRdb holds only the in-frame ones, with some missing. This repertoire shows roughly 280,000 clones, more than 85% found once; its top ten account for roughly 2.8%. Across about two dozen US areas, participants ranged in age from roughly 18 to 95 years. The record originates from a study of blood T cell repertoires in COVID-19. This chain connects TRBV11-2 to TRBJ2-1, with a weak D call TRBD1 (5 bases). The source of this sequence is a man aged 40-50 years who had been exposed to COVID-19. What was sequenced was PBMCs or T cells enriched from blood (not recorded which). The CDR3 region has the DNA TGTGCCAGCAGCTTACAGGGTTCCAATGAGCAGTTCTTC. This sequence encodes CASSLQGSNEQFF.